A selection of T cell receptor beta chains follows, all from one sample in a study of identical twins. TCRdb reanalysed the 5' RACE reads using MiXCR and keeps one entry per CDR3 protein. The sample yields some 500,000 distinct CDR3 sequences, over 12% seen once. The data were also submitted as part of a second study, on yellow fever vaccine responses in identical twins.

The source material was CD4+ T cells sorted from blood. The receptors come from a woman aged 18-29 years in good health. Both conserved end residues are part of each CDR3. Each record gives: J gene, clone size, D gene, V gene, CDR3 protein, CDR3 DNA. D genes are given only for firm matches. Not all rows give a size; the values are once, few, many and, for expanded clones, a class.

TRBJ2-7 | few | TRBD1 | TRBV20-1 | CSASEARTGSYEQYF | TGCAGTGCTAGTGAAGCAAGGACAGGATCCTACGAGCAGTACTTC
TRBJ1-1 | NA | TRBD1 | TRBV12-3/TRBV12-4 | CASSWDRGSTEAFF | TGTGCCAGCAGTTGGGACAGGGGATCCACTGAAGCTTTCTTT
TRBJ2-3 | NA | TRBD2 | TRBV3-1 | CASSQEGTSGANRDTQYF | TGTGCCAGCAGCCAAGAGGGGACTAGCGGGGCGAACCGGGATACGCAGTATTTT
TRBJ2-1 | many | TRBD1 | TRBV29-1 | CSVDRGLYNEQFF | TGCAGCGTTGACAGGGGGCTTTACAATGAGCAGTTCTTC
TRBJ2-1 | few | NA | TRBV12-3/TRBV12-4 | CASSAQGKNYNEQFF | TGTGCCAGCAGCGCACAGGGAAAGAACTACAATGAGCAGTTCTTC
TRBJ2-3 | many | NA | TRBV20-1 | CSARTSTDTQYF | TGCAGTGCTAGAACTAGCACAGATACGCAGTATTTT
TRBJ2-6 | few | NA | TRBV5-6 | CASSLERNSGANVLTF | TGTGCCAGCAGCTTGGAACGGAACTCTGGGGCCAACGTCCTGACTTTC
TRBJ2-4 | NA | NA | TRBV18 | CASSPPSQATDIQYF | TGTGCCAGCTCACCACCGAGTCAGGCAACCGACATTCAGTACTTC
TRBJ2-1 | NA | NA | TRBV5-1 | CASSLVTPRDNEQFF | TGCGCCAGCAGCTTGGTAACCCCCCGCGACAATGAGCAGTTCTTC
TRBJ2-7 | NA | NA | TRBV7-8 | CASSLVMNNYEQYF | TGTGCCAGCAGCTTAGTTATGAATAACTACGAGCAGTACTTC
TRBJ2-3 | few | TRBD2 | TRBV12-3/TRBV12-4 | CASSPLAGDTDTQYF | TGTGCCAGCAGTCCTTTAGCGGGGGACACAGATACGCAGTATTTT
TRBJ2-3 | once | TRBD2 | TRBV5-1 | CASRRLASGTPVSTDTQYF | TGCGCCAGCAGGCGGTTAGCTAGCGGGACGCCCGTCAGCACAGATACGCAGTATTTT